The sequence of this TCR beta chain was determined in a study of blood T cell repertoires in COVID-19 (dated by TCRdb to 2018 to 2020). Notes on the research overall: Samples from collaborators originated in the United States, Italy and Spain and spanned both the acute and convalescent phases of COVID-19. The prospective study material was composed of cDNA or gDNA derived from T cells, B-cell-depleted T cells, or PBMCs. The dataset comprised deeply sampled blood TCRbeta repertoires from subjects exposed to, actively infected with, or recovered from COVID-19. The repertoires were released in a freely available public database intended as a resource for research on the immune response to SARS-CoV-2. The samples were drawn from two sources: the first 160 participants of the ongoing ImmuneRACE study, and some 1,300 subjects contributed by 6 global collaborators. Sample metadata almost always included a de-identified subject ID, COVID-19 status, age in years and sex. Where available, HLA class I and class II types were taken from metadata supplied by the sample provider and were not determined by assay-based typing. Points the paper makes about the study in general: The quantity of clinical and demographic metadata differed by source and by participant and was supplied without curation.

TCRbeta CDR3 regions were amplified from genomic DNA using the immunoSEQ Assay, a bias-controlled multiplex PCR. Turning to the authors' computational methods: Nucleated cell counts per sample were estimated from amplification of reference gene primers within the assay. Sequence reads were collapsed and filtered to measure the absolute abundance of every unique TCRbeta CDR3 rearrangement. For each sample, productive Simpson clonality was calculated by taking the square root of Simpson's diversity index across productive rearrangements. TCRdb provides this immuneACCESS table in a form limited to in-frame rearrangements. Some clones are lacking; in checked studies, under half of them reflect an unresolved V gene, and why the rest are absent is not known. From that table come the V and J calls and clone size; the DNA was used to work out D and trimming. Here the sample has around 60,000 clones; over 70% occur a single time. The ten largest clonotypes hold less than 35% of the sample.

The collaborating institutions used their own protocols to collect whole blood in K2EDTA tubes. Collaborator samples were shipped for TCRbeta analysis as frozen whole blood, isolated PBMCs, or DNA extracted from either sample type. On this clone: This receptor's antigen is unknown. Base qualities are not at hand, and no much larger clone is one base apart.

Inclusive of the bounding cysteine and phenylalanine, the CDR3 is 13 residues long. Here the CDR3 DNA is all that survives: 39 bases in frame from base 1. CDR1 and CDR2 are read off the germline V gene as ENHRY and SYGVKD. The V end gives up 5 bases and the J end 7 bases, leaving 6 bases in the junction not matched to a gene. This receptor was obtained from a human donor in a cohort sampled during active COVID-19. Sample: peripheral blood. The V gene is TRBV10-3 and the J gene is TRBJ2-7, with 9 central nucleotides matching TRBD1. The CDR3 here reads CAISNRGRGEQYF. The nucleotide sequence reads as follows: TGTGCCATCAGTAACAGGGGGCGCGGGGAGCAGTACTTC.